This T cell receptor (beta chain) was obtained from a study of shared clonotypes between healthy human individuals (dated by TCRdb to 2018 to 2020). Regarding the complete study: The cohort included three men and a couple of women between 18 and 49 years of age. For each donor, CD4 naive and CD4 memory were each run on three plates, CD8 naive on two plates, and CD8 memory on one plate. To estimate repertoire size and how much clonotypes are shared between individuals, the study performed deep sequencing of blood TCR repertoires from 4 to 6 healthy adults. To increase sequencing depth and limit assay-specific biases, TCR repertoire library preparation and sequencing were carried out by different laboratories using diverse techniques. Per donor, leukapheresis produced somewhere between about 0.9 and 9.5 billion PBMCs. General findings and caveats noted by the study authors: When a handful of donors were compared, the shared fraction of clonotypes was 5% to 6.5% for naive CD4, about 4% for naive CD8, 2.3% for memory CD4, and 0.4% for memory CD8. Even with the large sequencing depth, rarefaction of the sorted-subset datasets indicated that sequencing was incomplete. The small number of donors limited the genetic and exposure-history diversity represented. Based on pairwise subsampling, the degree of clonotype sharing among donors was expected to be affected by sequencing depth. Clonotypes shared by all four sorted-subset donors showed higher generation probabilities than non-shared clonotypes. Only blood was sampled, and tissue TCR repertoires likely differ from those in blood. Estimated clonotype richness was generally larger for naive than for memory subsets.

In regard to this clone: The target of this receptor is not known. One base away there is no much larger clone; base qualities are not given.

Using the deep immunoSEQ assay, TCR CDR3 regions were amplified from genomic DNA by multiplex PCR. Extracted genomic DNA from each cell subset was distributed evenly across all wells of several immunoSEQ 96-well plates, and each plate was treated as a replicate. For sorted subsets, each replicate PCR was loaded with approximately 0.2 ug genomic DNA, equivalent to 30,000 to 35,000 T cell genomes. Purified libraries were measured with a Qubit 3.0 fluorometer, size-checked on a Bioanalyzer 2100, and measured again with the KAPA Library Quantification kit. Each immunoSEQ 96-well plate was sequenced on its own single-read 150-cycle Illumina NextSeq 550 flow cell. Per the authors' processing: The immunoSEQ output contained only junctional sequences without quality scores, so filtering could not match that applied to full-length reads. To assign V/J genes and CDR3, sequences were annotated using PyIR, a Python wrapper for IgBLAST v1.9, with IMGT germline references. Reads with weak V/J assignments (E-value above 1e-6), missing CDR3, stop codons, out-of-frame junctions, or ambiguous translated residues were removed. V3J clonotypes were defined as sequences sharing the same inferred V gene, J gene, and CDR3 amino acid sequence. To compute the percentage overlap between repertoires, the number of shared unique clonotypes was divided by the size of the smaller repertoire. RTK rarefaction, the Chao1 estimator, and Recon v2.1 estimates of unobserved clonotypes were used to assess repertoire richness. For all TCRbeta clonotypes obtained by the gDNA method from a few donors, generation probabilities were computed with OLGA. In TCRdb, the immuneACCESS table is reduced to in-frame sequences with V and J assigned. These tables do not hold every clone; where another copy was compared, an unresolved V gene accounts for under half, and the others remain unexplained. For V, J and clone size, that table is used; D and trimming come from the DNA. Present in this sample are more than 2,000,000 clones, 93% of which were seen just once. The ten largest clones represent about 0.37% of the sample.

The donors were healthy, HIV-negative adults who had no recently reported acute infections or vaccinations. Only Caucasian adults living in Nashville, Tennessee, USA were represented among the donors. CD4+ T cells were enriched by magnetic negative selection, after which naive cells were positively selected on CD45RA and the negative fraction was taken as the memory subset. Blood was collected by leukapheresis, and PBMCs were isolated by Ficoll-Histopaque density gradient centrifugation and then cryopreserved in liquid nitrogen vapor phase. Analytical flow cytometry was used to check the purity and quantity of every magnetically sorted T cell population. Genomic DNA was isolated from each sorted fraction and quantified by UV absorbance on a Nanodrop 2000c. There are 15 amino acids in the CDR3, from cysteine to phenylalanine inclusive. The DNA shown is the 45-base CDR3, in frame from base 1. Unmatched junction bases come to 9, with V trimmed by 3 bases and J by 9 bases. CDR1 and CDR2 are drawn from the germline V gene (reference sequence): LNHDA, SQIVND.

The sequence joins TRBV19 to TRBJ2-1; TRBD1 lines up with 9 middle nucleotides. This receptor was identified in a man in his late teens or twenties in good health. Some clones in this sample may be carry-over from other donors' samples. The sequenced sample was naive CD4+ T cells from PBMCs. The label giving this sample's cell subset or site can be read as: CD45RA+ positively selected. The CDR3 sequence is CASSISGTGRREQFF. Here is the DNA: TGTGCCAGTAGTATCTCCGGGACAGGGCGCCGTGAGCAGTTCTTC.